Listed below are T cell receptor beta chains from one sample, sequenced in a study of T cells after yellow fever vaccination. TCRdb analysed the 5' RACE reads with MiXCR anew, one entry per CDR3 protein. The sample shows some 150,000 distinct CDR3 sequences, about a tenth of them seen only once. The source was CD8+ T cells sorted from PBMCs, collected 45 days after the yellow fever booster vaccination. These TCRs come from a man aged 18-30 years who received the YFV17D yellow fever vaccine. Both conserved end residues are trimmed from each CDR3. Fields, in order: V gene, clone size, CDR3 protein. Only some rows state a clone size, as once, few, many or a class for expanded clones.

TRBV6-1 | few | ASSSGRESGTDTQY
TRBV6-2/TRBV6-3 | NA | ASSETSFNSPLH
TRBV25-1 | many | ASGQETQY
TRBV27 | NA | ASSFGQRNRYGYT
TRBV12-3/TRBV12-4 | few | ASSYGTVNEQF
TRBV9 | few | ASSVGSFSGEQY
TRBV6-2/TRBV6-3 | NA | ASSYRPGSITGELF
TRBV28 | many | ASRLTGGETQY
TRBV7-2 | many | ASSRRLAGPSTDTQY
TRBV10-3 | few | AISTRDRLGLGEAF
TRBV19 | NA | ASSIAHLNTEAF
TRBV7-6 | many | ASSSADTQY
TRBV25-1 | NA | ASSEWDRVKNEQF
TRBV30 | NA | AWSVVALTDTQY
TRBV3-1 | NA | ASMRRWDSNQPQH
TRBV6-5 | NA | ASSYLEPSTDTQY
TRBV5-1 | few | ASRDLGGWGDTQY
TRBV5-4 | NA | ASSLPDRVELADTQY
TRBV5-1 | many | ASSFNPPPGANVLT
TRBV12-3/TRBV12-4 | few | ASSLETGQPQH
TRBV4-1 | few | ASSQATSGGAGGELF
TRBV4-3 | many | ASRLATSTDTQY
TRBV24-1 | once | ATSDSGGGAEKLF
TRBV6-5 | many | ASSYGGTQETQY
TRBV24-1 | many | ATSDPRGHQETQY
TRBV4-2 | NA | ASSQDRGLAGNEQF
TRBV29-1 | NA | SVIVVGELF
TRBV5-1 | NA | ASSLGGMPGDIQY
TRBV15 | few | ATSRDDSFYEQY
TRBV6-2/TRBV6-3 | few | ASSYSSGNTIY
TRBV9 | NA | ASSVVVGGPLDTQY
TRBV25-1 | few | ASLKQGAPYEQY
TRBV5-1 | many | ASSPQGAQVNEQF
TRBV27 | NA | ASSLLPGWTEAF
TRBV27 | NA | ASIQTSGGAYYEQY
TRBV7-2 | many | ASSLYGADQPQH
TRBV6-5 | NA | ASSSEGYEQY
TRBV7-8 | many | ASSLAPGGSTDTQY
TRBV2 | NA | ASSVAGNYGYT
TRBV15 | NA | ATSRDFESARELF